These 32 T cell receptor beta chains were sequenced from one sample in a study of CD8 T cells in Susac syndrome. Random hexamers served to reverse transcribe roughly 0.45 to 1 ug RNA. In TCRdb, the immunoSEQ multiplex PCR reads were re-called with MiXCR into one record per CDR3 protein. The table records around 50,000 distinct CDR3 sequences, nearly 95% of them present only once. Sequencing used CD8+ T cells from PBMCs. These receptors were taken from a human donor in good health.

The chain employs TRBV12-3 or TRBV12-4 and TRBJ2-5; 9 nucleotides line up with TRBD1. J lost 4 bases, V lost 3 bases, and 0 bases had no gene match. The CDR3 loop spans 13 amino acids. CDR3: CASSLDRGETQYF. The CDR3 region has the DNA TGTGCCAGCAGTTTGGACAGGGGAGAGACCCAGTACTTC.

The sample holds one count of this clonotype. V and J are TRBV5-1 and TRBJ1-2; maybe TRBD1 (6 bases). The CDR3 is 14 residues long. Looked up from germline, CDR1 is SGHRS and CDR2 is YFSETQ. Deletions cut 4 bases from V and 2 bases from J, with 12 bases between. CDR3 protein: CASSPRGENYGYTF. DNA for the CDR3: TGCGCCAGCAGCCCTAGGGGGGAAAACTATGGCTACACCTTC.

J is TRBJ1-1 and V is TRBV11-2; D is uncertain. CDR1 is SGHAT, CDR2 FQNNGV, per germline. The V and J ends lost 4 bases and 7 bases respectively, with 7 bases between them. The length of the CDR3 is 11 residues. The CDR3 sequence is CASSSGFEAFF. The CDR3 bases are TGTGCCAGCAGCTCAGGATTTGAAGCTTTCTTT.

The chain combines TRBV15 with TRBJ2-7; 11 bases agree with TRBD2. The CDR3 runs 15 residues. The J segment lost 6 bases and the V segment lost 5 bases, leaving 9 bases of the junction unmatched. In germline, CDR1 is LNHNV, CDR2 YYDKDF (reference sequence). CDR3 DNA sequence: TGTGCCACCAGCCTAGGCGGACTAGCGGGTGGCGAGCAGTACTTC. It encodes CATSLGGLAGGEQYF.

The chain recombines TRBV3-1 with TRBJ2-1, with D perhaps matching TRBD2 (5 bases). Germline V CDR1 and CDR2: LGHDT, YNNKEL (reference sequence). This CDR3 has 15 residues. Trimming cost V 0 bases and J 6 bases, with 12 bases left between them. The CDR3 loop reads CASSQEGLALNEQFF. The DNA for the CDR3 is TGTGCCAGCAGCCAAGAAGGTCTAGCACTCAATGAGCAGTTCTTC.

The chain carries TRBV20-1 and TRBJ1-1, with D tentatively TRBD1 (5 bases). V lost 6 bases to trimming and J lost 3 bases, with 11 bases between them. Germline CDR1 reads DFQATT; CDR2 reads SNEGSKA (reference sequence). The length of the CDR3 is 12 residues. The CDR3 sequence: CSAGRRDTEAFF. CDR3 bases: TGCAGTGCGGGGCGCAGGGACACTGAAGCTTTCTTT.

Only a few counts were recorded for this clonotype. The gene calls are TRBV7-9 and TRBJ2-7; the match to TRBD2 covers 8 bases. This CDR3 contains 15 residues. Looked up from germline, CDR1 is SEHNR and CDR2 is FQNEAQ (reference sequence). Trimming at V came to 3 bases and at J to 4 bases, leaving 8 bases not matched to a gene. The CDR3 DNA is TGTGCCAGCAGCTTGGGAGCGGGAGATGTGTACGAGCAGTACTTC. Its protein product is CASSLGAGDVYEQYF.

CDR3 sequence (DNA): TGTGCCAGCAGCCCCAGGGACGGGACCTACGAGCAGTACTTC. It codes for CASSPRDGTYEQYF. This chain connects TRBV14 to TRBJ2-7; D is perhaps TRBD1 or TRBD2 (5 bases each). Trimming took off 4 bases at V and 2 bases at J, with 12 bases between the two ends. This CDR3 is built from 14 residues. From germline, CDR1 is SGHDN and CDR2 FVKESK.

J is TRBJ2-1 and V is TRBV27; D remains ambiguous. The V gene's germline CDR1 is MNHEY and CDR2 SMNVEV (reference sequence). V lost 0 bases to trimming and J lost 5 bases, with 11 bases between them. CDR3 length: 15 amino acids. CDR3: CASSLSSQIDNEQFF. CDR3 DNA: TGTGCCAGCAGTTTATCGTCTCAGATAGACAATGAGCAGTTCTTC.

The gene calls are TRBV9 and TRBJ2-7; D unclear. The CDR3 sequence is 14 residues long. V lost 0 bases and J 2 bases, leaving 9 bases between the germline ends. CDR1 and CDR2 from the germline V gene are SGDLS and YYNGEE. The CDR3 nucleotides are TGTGCCAGCAGCGTAGATAGCAATCCCTACGAGCAGTACTTC. It yields the protein CASSVDSNPYEQYF.

The chain combines TRBV4-1 with TRBJ1-1, with TRBD1 matching 9 bases. Germline values: CDR1 MGHRA, CDR2 YSYEKL. CDR3 size: 15 residues. V trimming: 3 bases; J trimming: 7 bases; junction bases outside the gene matches: 9. The DNA for the CDR3 is TGCGCCAGCAGCCACAGGCGTCGGACAGGGGATGAAGCTTTCTTT. Protein sequence: CASSHRRRTGDEAFF.

The chain is built from TRBV6-1 and TRBJ2-1, with D possibly called TRBD1 or TRBD2 (6 bases each). The germline V and J ends were trimmed by 7 bases and 5 bases, with 15 bases remaining between them. This CDR3 region has 14 residues. Germline values: CDR1 MNHNS, CDR2 SASEGT. CDR3 sequence: CASKGGTSHNEQFF. Here the CDR3 DNA reads TGTGCCAGCAAGGGGGGCACTAGCCACAATGAGCAGTTCTTC.

J is TRBJ2-1 and V is TRBV29-1, with 12 bases matching TRBD2. V lost 5 bases and J lost 6; bases outside the gene matches: 2. Germline V gives CDR1 SQVTM, CDR2 ANQGSEA. The CDR3 is 13 residues long. CDR3 sequence: CSVILAGGNEQFF. CDR3 nucleotides: TGCAGCGTTATACTAGCGGGGGGCAATGAGCAGTTCTTC.

The chain has TRBV20-1 and TRBJ2-1; either TRBD1 or TRBD2 may fit D (5 bases each). V was pared by 3 bases and J by 8 bases, with 20 bases between. CDR1 is DFQATT and CDR2 is SNEGSKA in the germline V gene (reference sequence). This CDR3 spans 15 amino acids. The CDR3, as DNA: TGCAGTGCTAGGTACGGGACCGCGCGATTCTATGAGCAGTTCTTC. Its protein product is CSARYGTARFYEQFF.

CDR3 coding DNA: TGCGCCAGCAGCTTAGGAGGCCGTGAAGCTTTCTTT. Translated: CASSLGGREAFF. The rearrangement joins TRBV5-1 to TRBJ1-1; no clear D. The V end was cut by 2 bases, the J end by 7 bases, with 9 bases between. Per the germline V gene, CDR1 is SGHRS and CDR2 is YFSETQ. The CDR3 loop spans 12 amino acids.

This chain joins TRBV9 and TRBJ2-2; D is undetermined. This CDR3 region has 14 residues. The germline gives CDR1 SGDLS, CDR2 YYNGEE. The V gene lost 2 bases and the J gene lost 8 bases, with 13 bases spanning the gap. The CDR3 sequence: CASSVLDLTGELFF. Here the CDR3 DNA reads TGTGCCAGCAGCGTCCTGGACCTCACTGGGGAGCTGTTTTTT.

This rearrangement joins TRBV7-9 to TRBJ1-1, with unresolved D. Per the germline V gene, CDR1 is SEHNR and CDR2 is FQNEAQ (reference sequence). V lost 0 bases and J 8 bases, leaving 10 bases between the germline ends. The CDR3 has 13 amino acids. The CDR3 sequence is CASSLALKEEAFF. DNA for the CDR3: TGTGCCAGCAGCTTAGCGCTAAAAGAAGAAGCTTTCTTT.

This chain links TRBV12-5 with TRBJ1-5; a weak D match, TRBD1 (6 bases). Germline CDR1 is LGHNT and CDR2 is FRNRAP. The CDR3 consists of 16 residues. Trimming took off 9 bases at V and 3 bases at J, with 21 bases between the two ends. CDR3 sequence reads: CASSGGQISFNQPQHF. The CDR3 DNA sequence: TGTGCTAGCTCGGGGGGGCAGATAAGTTTCAATCAGCCCCAGCATTTT.

The J gene is TRBJ1-1, the V gene TRBV11-2, with D possibly being TRBD1 (5 bases). Per the germline V gene, CDR1 is SGHAT and CDR2 is FQNNGV. V lost 1 base and J lost 0, with 6 bases in between. This CDR3 region has 14 residues. The CDR3 reads CASSLGGVNTEAFF. Written as DNA, the CDR3 is TGTGCCAGCAGCTTAGGGGGCGTGAACACTGAAGCTTTCTTT.

The rearrangement uses TRBV20-1 and TRBJ2-2; 7 bases map to TRBD2. CDR3 size: 14 residues. Losses at the gene ends were 3 bases for V and 3 bases for J; bases not matched to a gene: 4. Germline loops: CDR1 DFQATT, CDR2 SNEGSKA (reference sequence). The CDR3, as DNA: TGCAGTGCTAGCGGCGGGAGCGACACCGGGGAGCTGTTTTTT. Its protein product is CSASGGSDTGELFF.

The V and J genes are TRBV12-3 or TRBV12-4 and TRBJ2-7; D gene unclear. Trimming took 5 bases from V and 4 from J, leaving 12 bases between them. This CDR3 is 13 amino acids long. The CDR3 sequence: CASSPASRYEQYF. The CDR3 DNA is TGTGCCAGCAGTCCGGCCAGCAGATACGAGCAGTACTTC.

This chain links TRBV12-3 or TRBV12-4 with TRBJ2-2; tentative D call: TRBD1 (6 bases). V dropped 3 bases and J dropped 0 bases, with 17 bases sitting between them. The CDR3 loop spans 18 amino acids. CDR3 in amino acids: CASSLSPDDRSNTGELFF. For the CDR3, the DNA is TGTGCCAGCAGTTTGTCCCCCGATGACAGGTCGAACACCGGGGAGCTGTTTTTT.

The genes are TRBV20-1 and TRBJ1-1; possible D gene TRBD1, 5 bases. Germline CDR1 and CDR2: DFQATT and SNEGSKA (reference sequence). CDR3 length: 15 residues. V was pared by 1 base and J by 3 bases, with 15 bases between. The CDR3: CSARAGTLGDTEAFF. The CDR3 nucleotides read TGCAGTGCTAGAGCCGGGACCCTGGGGGACACTGAAGCTTTCTTT.

The rearrangement joins TRBV7-9 to TRBJ1-1; D might be TRBD1 (5 bases). Trimming pared 5 bases from V and 8 bases from J, leaving 15 bases between. This CDR3 contains 13 residues. CDR1 is SEHNR and CDR2 is FQNEAQ in the germline V gene (reference sequence). The DNA of the CDR3 is TGTGCCAGCAGCCCGGGACGCCTTACCGAAGCTTTCTTT. Translated: CASSPGRLTEAFF.

The chain links TRBV13 to TRBJ2-2; 7 nucleotides line up with TRBD1. The CDR3 is 15 amino acids. Germline-derived CDR1 and CDR2 are PRHDT and FYEKMQ (reference sequence). Germline trimming cut 4 bases from V and 3 bases from J; bases unmatched to any gene: 5. CDR3 sequence reads: CASSSFGQDTGELFF. Here the CDR3 DNA reads TGTGCCAGCAGCTCCTTTGGACAGGACACCGGGGAGCTGTTTTTT.

This sequence joins TRBV5-6 and TRBJ2-5; 9 bases agree with TRBD1. Trimming at V came to 2 bases and at J to 1 base, leaving 9 bases not matched to a gene. This CDR3 is built from 17 residues. Germline values: CDR1 SGHDT, CDR2 YYEEEE. The DNA for the CDR3 is TGTGCCAGCAGCTTACTAACCGGGACAGGGATCCAAGAGACCCAGTACTTC. It encodes CASSLLTGTGIQETQYF.

The V call is TRBV20-1, the J call TRBJ2-5; D could derive from TRBD1 or TRBD2 (5 bases each). CDR1 is DFQATT and CDR2 is SNEGSKA in the germline V gene (reference sequence). The CDR3 totals 13 residues. The germline V and J ends were trimmed by 6 bases and 5 bases, with 16 bases remaining between them. The CDR3 coding sequence is TGCAGTGCCCCCCTTGGGGACCGGGAGACCCAGTACTTC. Amino acid sequence: CSAPLGDRETQYF.

This clonotype was seen only once. CDR3 amino acids: CASSLRGSQYEQYF. The DNA of the CDR3 is TGTGCCAGCAGTTTACGTGGATCCCAATACGAGCAGTACTTC. This sequence joins TRBV27 and TRBJ2-7, with D unclear. V was trimmed by 2 bases and J by 4 bases, leaving 12 bases between them. The length of the CDR3 is 14 residues. Germline CDR1 MNHEY, CDR2 SMNVEV (reference sequence).

The J gene is TRBJ2-1, the V gene TRBV25-1; D unresolved. This CDR3 is built from 10 residues. Deletions cut 8 bases from V and 14 bases from J, with 13 bases between. The germline CDR1 and CDR2 sequences are MGHDK and SYGVNS. Here the CDR3 DNA reads TGTGCCAGCTATGGCGGATCAAAGTTCTTC. As protein: CASYGGSKFF.

As regards this clonotype: Mismatch with germline at one junction end may stem from a read error. V usage is TRBV7-2 and J usage is TRBJ2-1; D uncertain. This CDR3 region has 13 residues. Looked up from germline, CDR1 is SGHTA and CDR2 is FQGNSA. CDR3: CASGLGLMNEQFF. Written as DNA, the CDR3 is TGTGCCAGCGGCTTGGGGTTGATGAATGAGCAGTTCTTC.

J is TRBJ2-1 and V is TRBV5-4; D is perhaps TRBD2 (6 bases). This CDR3 has 15 residues. The germline CDR1 and CDR2 sequences are SGHNT and YYREEE (reference sequence). V was cut by 6 bases and J by 9 bases, with 22 bases left in between. The CDR3 DNA is TGTGCCAGCAATCATCGCGGGGAAGGGTTTGGTGAGCAGTTCTTC. It specifies CASNHRGEGFGEQFF.

The chain is built from TRBV6-5 and TRBJ1-4; D ambiguous. This CDR3 region has 14 residues. V lost 4 bases and J lost 8, with 14 bases in between. In germline, CDR1 is MNHEY, CDR2 SVGAGI. The CDR3 region has the DNA TGTGCCAGCAGTTGGGGTCCCGGCGGGGAAAAACTGTTTTTT. It translates to CASSWGPGGEKLFF.